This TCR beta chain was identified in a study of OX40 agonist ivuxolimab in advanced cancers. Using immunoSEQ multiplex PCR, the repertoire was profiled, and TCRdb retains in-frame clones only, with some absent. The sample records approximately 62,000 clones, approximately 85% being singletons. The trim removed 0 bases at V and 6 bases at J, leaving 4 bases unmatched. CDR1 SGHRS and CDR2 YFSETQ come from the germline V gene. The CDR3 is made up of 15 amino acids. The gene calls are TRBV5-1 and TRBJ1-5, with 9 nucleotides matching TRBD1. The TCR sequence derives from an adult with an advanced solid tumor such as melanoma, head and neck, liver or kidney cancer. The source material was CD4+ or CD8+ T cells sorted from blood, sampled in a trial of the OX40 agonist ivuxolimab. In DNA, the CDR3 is TGCGCCAGCAGCTTGGGGACAGGGGTTGGTCAGCCCCAGCATTTT. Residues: CASSLGTGVGQPQHF.